This T cell receptor (beta chain) was sequenced during a study of blood T cell repertoires in COVID-19. Study-level background: Sites in the United States, Italy and Spain provided acute and convalescent COVID-19 samples. PBMCs, B-cell-depleted T cells, or T cells provided the cDNA or gDNA that made up the material.

As originally analysed: Researchers report that nucleated cell counts were estimated from reference gene primer amplification. The repertoire was sequenced with immunoSEQ multiplex PCR; TCRdb's copy has only in-frame clones and lacks some. The V and J calls and clone size were taken over from that table, and D and trimming were inferred from the DNA. Here the sample spans about 160,000 clones, approximately 92% being singletons. Trimming cost V 1 base and J 11 bases, with 11 bases left between them. The CDR3 is 12 residues long. The germline V gene has CDR1 SEHNR and CDR2 FQNEAQ (reference sequence).

The rearrangement uses TRBV7-9 and TRBJ1-1; D is unresolved. Sequenced input: peripheral blood. The receptor comes from a woman aged 45-59 years with acute or convalescent COVID-19. The CDR3 nucleotides read TGTGCCAGCAGCTTAGGGGGTAGCGGGGCTTTCTTT. Translated: CASSLGGSGAFF. The complete variable domain, with remaining parts taken from reference TRBV7-9 and TRBJ1-1, reads DTGVSQNPRHKITKRGQNVTFRCDPISEHNRLYWYRQTLGQGPEFLTYFQNEAQLEKSRLLSDRFSAERPKGSFSTLEIQRTEQGDSAMYLCASSLGGSGAFFGQGTRLTVV.